These 4 T cell receptor beta chains were all obtained from the same sample, sequenced in a study of T cells in Graves' hyperthyroidism and ophthalmopathy. What was amplified from RNA transcripts were TCR beta CDR3 regions. RT-PCR in the first round (using the HTBI primer set) targeted the TCR CDR3. Using its own MiXCR run on the multiplex PCR reads, TCRdb lists one record per CDR3 protein. The sample lists roughly 630,000 distinct CDR3 sequences, about 15% occurring once. The specimen sequenced was blood. These TCRs come from a woman aged 25 to 39 with Graves' hyperthyroidism.

At least ten counts were recorded for this clonotype. The chain carries TRBV6-1 and TRBJ2-7, with TRBD1 matching over 7 bases. V trimming: 6 bases; J trimming: 3 bases; junction bases outside the gene matches: 8. Germline assignment: CDR1 MNHNS and CDR2 SASEGT. This CDR3 has 14 amino acids. CDR3 loop: CASSHKGAIYEQYF. The CDR3 nucleotides are TGTGCCAGCAGCCACAAGGGGGCGATCTACGAGCAGTACTTC.

This clonotype was counted at least ten times. The chain uses TRBV27 and TRBJ2-3; 8 bases are shared with TRBD2. After removal of 8 bases from V and 0 bases from J, the junction contained 10 bases not matched to a gene. Germline V gene lookup returns CDR1 MNHEY and CDR2 SMNVEV (reference sequence). CDR3 length: 16 amino acids. The DNA for the CDR3 is TGTGCCAGCCGTAGCGGGGTGGCAAGTAGCACAGATACGCAGTATTTT. This translates into CASRSGVASSTDTQYF.

This clonotype was detected many times. The chain is built from TRBV5-8 and TRBJ2-3; maybe TRBD1 (5 bases). This CDR3 is built from 16 residues. Between the trimmed V and J ends, which lost 4 bases and 2 bases, there was a span of 17 bases. Germline V CDR1 and CDR2: SGHTS, YDEGEE. Written as DNA, the CDR3 is TGTGCCAGCAGCGTAAAACAGGCCCACTCCACAGATACGCAGTATTTT. Encoded protein: CASSVKQAHSTDTQYF.

In the case of this clonotype: This may stem from a read error, because a much larger clone lies one nucleotide away. It is likely a read error, because the conserved phenylalanine at the end of the CDR3 is missing. The rearrangement joins TRBV30 to TRBJ2-7; D is unclear. CDR1 and CDR2 (germline): GTSNPN, SVGIG (reference sequence). The CDR3 is 12 amino acids. V was shortened by 7 bases and J by 0 bases, with 10 bases between the two germline ends. CDR3 bases: TGTGCCTCTGTGGAGAGCTCCTACGAGCAGTACCTC. Amino acid sequence: CASVESSYEQYL.